Each of the 20 T cell receptor beta chains below was sequenced from the same sample in a study of T-cell reconstitution after alpha-beta-depleted transplantation in children. The authors prepared the TCRbeta library with unique molecular identifiers. TCRdb redid the calling of the PCR reads with MiXCR, one entry per CDR3 protein. The data show roughly 220,000 distinct CDR3 sequences, approximately 8% seen once. This specimen was PBMCs, mostly from graft donor cells, taken 360 days after TCRalphabeta/CD19-depleted stem cell transplant. The receptor source for this set is a male patient aged 2-9 years who had a stem cell transplant for acute myeloid leukemia, so the T cells may come from the graft donor.

The chain has TRBV29-1 and TRBJ1-1, with unresolved D. The germline V gene has CDR1 SQVTM and CDR2 ANQGSEA. The CDR3 is 12 residues long. Trimming cost V 7 bases and J 4 bases, with 13 bases left between them. The CDR3 here is CSASVVPTEAFF. The DNA for the CDR3 is TGCAGCGCCTCGGTCGTCCCCACTGAAGCTTTCTTT.

This clonotype was seen ten or more times. This chain uses TRBV20-1 with TRBJ2-2; no clear D gene. V shed 4 bases and J shed 11 bases, with 14 bases lying between them. The germline gives CDR1 DFQATT, CDR2 SNEGSKA (reference sequence). The CDR3 runs to 12 residues. The CDR3 DNA reads as TGCAGTGCTATGCGGAATGCGATCGAGCTGTTTTTT. Translated: CSAMRNAIELFF.

The chain uses TRBV12-3 or TRBV12-4 and TRBJ1-1; 7 positions match TRBD1. J was trimmed by 4 bases and V by 7 bases; bases with no gene match: 6. The CDR3 sequence is 13 residues long. The CDR3 DNA is TGTGCCAGCAATCTTTACAGGGGCACTGAAGCTTTCTTT. As protein: CASNLYRGTEAFF.

This clonotype showed up many times. The genes are TRBV20-1 and TRBJ2-3, with 7 bases fitting TRBD2. Germline trimming cut 2 bases from V and 1 base from J; bases unmatched to any gene: 12. This CDR3 contains 17 residues. Germline V gene sequence: CDR1 DFQATT, CDR2 SNEGSKA (reference sequence). Here the CDR3 DNA reads TGCAGTGCTAGAAATAGGGGATCCCTAGCGGGCACAGATACGCAGTATTTT. Translating gives CSARNRGSLAGTDTQYF.

A few counts support this clonotype. V usage is TRBV15 and J usage is TRBJ1-1; no clear D. Germline V lookup: CDR1 LNHNV, CDR2 YYDKDF (reference sequence). Trimming shortened V by 0 bases and J by 3 bases, and 11 bases separated the two germline ends. The length of the CDR3 is 15 residues. This CDR3 is CATSRDYLGDTEAFF. The CDR3 bases are TGTGCCACCAGCAGAGATTACTTGGGCGACACTGAAGCTTTCTTT.

V usage is TRBV7-6 and J usage is TRBJ2-3; 7 bases match TRBD1. With V trimmed by 7 bases and J by 2 bases, 12 bases remained unmatched. The CDR3 sequence is 16 residues long. CDR1 SGHVS and CDR2 FNYEAQ come from the germline V gene. For the CDR3, the DNA is TGTGCCAGCACCGTCGGACAGGCGAGGGCCACAGATACGCAGTATTTT. This encodes CASTVGQARATDTQYF.

This chain uses TRBV7-2 with TRBJ1-1; tentative D call: TRBD1 (5 bases). This CDR3 has 13 amino acids. CDR1 and CDR2 (germline): SGHTA, FQGNSA. V was clipped by 3 bases and J by 6 bases, with 11 bases between them. The chain's CDR3 is CASSFPGTPEAFF. CDR3 sequence (DNA): TGTGCCAGCAGCTTCCCAGGGACCCCTGAAGCTTTCTTT.

The chain couples TRBV20-1 to TRBJ2-3; the D is unclear. The ends were cut back, 4 bases at V and 1 base at J, with 9 bases in the middle. CDR1 is DFQATT and CDR2 is SNEGSKA in the germline V gene (reference sequence). This CDR3 is built from 13 residues. CDR3 amino acids: CSATDLRTDTQYF. In DNA, the CDR3 is TGCAGTGCTACAGACCTTCGCACAGATACGCAGTATTTT.

The rearrangement joins TRBV27 to TRBJ2-3; possible D gene TRBD1, 5 bases. Deletions cut 3 bases from V and 6 bases from J, with 13 bases between. There are 14 residues in the CDR3. The germline gives CDR1 MNHEY, CDR2 SMNVEV (reference sequence). The CDR3 DNA is TGTGCCAGCAGTTTTGGGGCCCCACGGGATACGCAGTATTTT. It translates to CASSFGAPRDTQYF.

The chain uses TRBV6-1 and TRBJ1-2, with D perhaps matching TRBD1 (6 bases). The CDR3 is made up of 14 amino acids. CDR1 is MNHNS and CDR2 is SASEGT in the germline V gene. The DNA for the CDR3 is TGTGCAGCGAGGGGGGCGCCTCAAAACTATGGCTACACCTTC. Its translation is CAARGAPQNYGYTF.

This chain uses TRBV3-1 with TRBJ2-5; D may be TRBD2 (6 bases). The V gene lost 0 bases and the J gene lost 3 bases, with 8 bases spanning the gap. The CDR3 has 14 residues. Germline CDR1 reads LGHDT; CDR2 reads YNNKEL (reference sequence). CDR3 in amino acids: CASSQEGGKETQYF. DNA for the CDR3: TGTGCCAGCAGCCAAGAAGGAGGGAAAGAGACCCAGTACTTC.

This clonotype has just a few counts. The chain links TRBV3-1 to TRBJ2-5; no reliable D call. There are 12 residues in the CDR3. Germline V lookup: CDR1 LGHDT, CDR2 YNNKEL (reference sequence). V was shortened by 0 bases and J by 5 bases, with 4 bases between the two germline ends. The CDR3 DNA is TGTGCCAGCAGCCAAGATCGGGAGACCCAGTACTTC. This gives the protein CASSQDRETQYF.

In the case of this clonotype: Germline and junction disagree at one end, which may indicate a read error. The chain couples TRBV20-1 to TRBJ2-4; 14 positions match TRBD2. CDR1 is DFQATT, CDR2 SNEGSKA, per germline (reference sequence). The CDR3 sequence is 12 residues long. In DNA form, the CDR3 reads TGCAGTGCCCGCGGGACTAGCGGGGGATCGGACTTC. Amino acids: CSARGTSGGSDF.

This clonotype was observed many times. The chain carries TRBV12-3 or TRBV12-4 and TRBJ2-7; 8 bases match TRBD1. The CDR3 is 17 residues long. J gave up 4 bases and V 0 bases, and 11 bases lay outside the gene matches. CDR3 nucleotide sequence: TGTGCCAGCAGTTTAGCGCTCGGACAGGGCCCCCTATACGAGCAGTACTTC. Its translation: CASSLALGQGPLYEQYF.

Many counts were recorded for this clonotype. This chain joins TRBV20-1 and TRBJ2-1; D is ambiguous. The CDR3 has 11 residues. Per the germline V gene, CDR1 is DFQATT and CDR2 is SNEGSKA (reference sequence). The V end lost 5 bases, the J end lost 12 bases, and 14 bases lay between the germline ends. As DNA, the CDR3 is TGCAGTGCTTCAACAGTCAACCGGCAGTTCTTC. Amino acid sequence: CSASTVNRQFF.

V is TRBV7-9 and J is TRBJ1-6; TRBD1 aligns across 9 bases. Germline V gene lookup returns CDR1 SEHNR and CDR2 FQNEAQ (reference sequence). V lost 4 bases to trimming and J lost 0 bases; unmatched junction nucleotides: 4. The CDR3 length is 17 residues. The CDR3 coding sequence is TGTGCCAGCAGCTCCGGGACAGGGAGCTCCTATAATTCACCCCTCCACTTT. Translated, it gives CASSSGTGSSYNSPLHF. Complete variable domain (other parts from reference TRBV7-9 and TRBJ1-6): DTGVSQNPRHKITKRGQNVTFRCDPISEHNRLYWYRQTLGQGPEFLTYFQNEAQLEKSRLLSDRFSAERPKGSFSTLEIQRTEQGDSAMYLCASSSGTGSSYNSPLHFGNGTRLTVT.

The chain carries TRBV5-1 and TRBJ2-3; 11 positions match TRBD1. V shed 1 base and J 3 bases; nucleotides not matched to a gene: 10. In germline, CDR1 is SGHRS, CDR2 YFSETQ. CDR3 length equals 18 residues. Written as DNA, the CDR3 is TGCGCCAGCAGCTTGATGTCAGGACAGGGGGCGCCAACAGATACGCAGTATTTT. Translated, it gives CASSLMSGQGAPTDTQYF.

This clonotype was detected ten times or more. The chain joins TRBV7-2 to TRBJ2-7; TRBD1 agrees at 9 bases. CDR1 and CDR2 from the germline V gene are SGHTA and FQGNSA. The CDR3 runs to 15 residues. V gave up 3 bases and J gave up 3 bases; unmatched junction bases: 6. The CDR3 reads CASSFDRGSFYEQYF. As DNA, the CDR3 is TGTGCCAGCAGCTTCGACAGGGGGTCTTTCTACGAGCAGTACTTC.

This chain joins TRBV7-6 and TRBJ2-5, with TRBD2 as a possible D gene (5 bases). Trimming stripped 6 bases from V and 6 bases from J, with 14 bases between. The CDR3 totals 13 residues. Germline loops: CDR1 SGHVS, CDR2 FNYEAQ. The CDR3 coding sequence is TGTGCCAGCAGTTACTCAGCGGTTCAGACCCAGTACTTC. It encodes CASSYSAVQTQYF.

This clonotype was seen many times. The chain combines TRBV7-2 with TRBJ2-7; D is perhaps TRBD2 (7 bases). CDR3 length: 15 residues. In germline, CDR1 is SGHTA, CDR2 FQGNSA. V was shortened by 1 base and J by 2 bases, with 12 bases between the two germline ends. CDR3 in amino acids: CASSLDGGLPYEQYV. CDR3 nucleotides: TGTGCCAGCAGCTTAGACGGGGGGCTTCCCTACGAGCAGTACGTC.